A selection of T cell receptor beta chains follows, all from one sample in a study of blood T cells in healthy people across ages. MiXCR, applied by TCRdb to the 5' RACE reads, yields one record per CDR3 protein. The table records around 820,000 distinct CDR3 sequences, just under 25% of them present only once. These sequences were also reported in another study, on T cells of mothers and their children.

Sequencing was done on a sample of blood. All receptors derive from a boy between 5 and 17 years old in good health. CDR3s include the opening cysteine and the closing phenylalanine or tryptophan. The D gene is left open where the match is weak. Clone size is not always given. Where it is, it says once, few, many or a class for expanded clones.

>TRBD1|TRBV5-5|TRBJ2-7|NA
CASSLTTGKPYEQYF
TGTGCCAGCAGCTTAACGACAGGGAAACCTTACGAGCAGTACTTC
>TRBD1|TRBV27|TRBJ2-3|few
CASSPRDRADTQYF
TGTGCCAGCAGTCCTAGGGACAGAGCAGATACGCAGTATTTT
>NA|TRBV20-1|TRBJ2-4|NA
CSARVRGDFNIQYF
TGCAGTGCTAGAGTTAGGGGGGACTTTAACATTCAGTACTTC
>NA|TRBV6-1|TRBJ2-3|NA
CASSGRAHTDMQYF
TGTGCCAGCAGTGGACGGGCCCACACAGATATGCAGTATTTT
>TRBD2|TRBV20-1|TRBJ2-3|once
CGQTSGGTDTQYF
TGCGGCCAGACTAGCGGGGGCACAGATACGCAGTATTTT
>NA|TRBV20-1|TRBJ2-7|few
CSARDSGSFSYEQYF
TGCAGTGCTAGAGACAGCGGTAGCTTCTCCTACGAGCAGTACTTC
>TRBD1|TRBV5-1|TRBJ2-5|NA
CASKFLQGGRETQYF
TGCGCCAGCAAATTCCTACAAGGGGGCCGGGAGACCCAGTACTTC
>TRBD1|TRBV4-3|TRBJ1-6|NA
CASSQGTGGDSPLHF
TGCGCCAGCAGCCAAGGGACAGGGGGCGATTCACCCCTCCACTTT
>NA|TRBV10-3|TRBJ2-7|NA
CAISESAYEQYF
TGTGCCATCAGTGAGTCGGCCTACGAGCAGTACTTC
>TRBD1|TRBV6-5|TRBJ2-7|NA
CASSYSPPGQVPYEQYF
TGTGCCAGCAGTTATTCACCACCGGGACAGGTACCATACGAGCAGTACTTC